This T cell receptor beta chain was retrieved from a study of cytomegalovirus exposure and HLA in healthy donors. CDR1 is MNHEY, CDR2 SMNVEV, per germline (reference sequence). This CDR3 is built from 16 residues. Trimming removed 4 bases from V and 5 bases from J; junction bases left unmatched: 9. Researchers ran the PCR with 60 Vbeta and 13 Jbeta primers. Measured with immunoSEQ multiplex PCR; TCRdb has only the in-frame clones, and not every one. The profile shows over 100,000 clones, 70% of them singletons. The rearrangement uses TRBV27 and TRBJ2-3; TRBD2 matches at 10 bases. The sequenced sample was PBMCs. The source is a man aged 25-40 years in good health and CMV-seropositive. CDR3 residues: CASSSPAGLALDTQYF. The CDR3 bases are TGTGCCAGCAGTTCTCCTGCGGGACTAGCGCTAGATACGCAGTATTTT.